The entry below gives a single T cell receptor beta chain sequence along with its context. The data were obtained in a study of blood T cell repertoires in COVID-19. For the study at large: Spain, Italy and the United States supplied samples that represented acute and convalescent COVID-19. T cells, B-cell-depleted T cells, or PBMCs supplied cDNA or gDNA.

The V end was cut by 4 bases, the J end by 2 bases, with 15 bases between. CDR3 length: 17 residues. The germline V gene has CDR1 KGHSY and CDR2 FQNENV. Original analysis: Using reference gene primer amplification, nucleated cell counts were estimated. Generated by immunoSEQ multiplex PCR, the TCRdb table keeps only in-frame clones and is missing some. The V and J calls and clone size are taken from that table; D and trimming were inferred from the DNA. The repertoire has about 250,000 clones, about 89% of them found once; the top ten carry 1.5% to 2%. The TCR was taken from an older woman who had recovered from COVID-19. The sequencing input was peripheral blood. The chain couples TRBV16 to TRBJ1-6; D may be TRBD1 (6 bases). The DNA of the CDR3 is TGTGCCAGCAGCCGCTCTAAGGGGACAACCTATAATTCACCCCTCCACTTT. It encodes CASSRSKGTTYNSPLHF.